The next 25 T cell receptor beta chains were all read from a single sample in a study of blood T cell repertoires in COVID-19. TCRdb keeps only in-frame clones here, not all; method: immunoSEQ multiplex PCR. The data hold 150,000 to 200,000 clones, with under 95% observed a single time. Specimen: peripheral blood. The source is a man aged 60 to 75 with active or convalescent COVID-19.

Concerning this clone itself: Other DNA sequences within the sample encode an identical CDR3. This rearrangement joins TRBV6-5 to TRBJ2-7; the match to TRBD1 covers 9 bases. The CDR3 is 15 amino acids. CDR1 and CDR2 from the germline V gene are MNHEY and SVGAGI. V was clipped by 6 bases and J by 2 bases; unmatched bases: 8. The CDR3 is CASRAPGTGTYEQYF. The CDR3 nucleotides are TGTGCCAGCAGGGCCCCCGGGACAGGGACCTACGAGCAGTACTTC.

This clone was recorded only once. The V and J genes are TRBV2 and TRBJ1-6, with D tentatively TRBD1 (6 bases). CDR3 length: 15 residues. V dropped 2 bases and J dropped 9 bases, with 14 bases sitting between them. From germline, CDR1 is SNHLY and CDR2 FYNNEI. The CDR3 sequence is CASSELGGDGSPLHF. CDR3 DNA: TGTGCCAGCAGTGAATTAGGGGGAGATGGTTCACCCCTCCACTTT.

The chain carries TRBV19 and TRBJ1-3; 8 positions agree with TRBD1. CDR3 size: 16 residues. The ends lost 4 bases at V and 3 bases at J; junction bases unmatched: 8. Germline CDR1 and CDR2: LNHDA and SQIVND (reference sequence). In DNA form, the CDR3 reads TGTGCCAGTAGTACCCAAAGACAGGGGTATGGAAACACCATATATTTT. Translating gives CASSTQRQGYGNTIYF.

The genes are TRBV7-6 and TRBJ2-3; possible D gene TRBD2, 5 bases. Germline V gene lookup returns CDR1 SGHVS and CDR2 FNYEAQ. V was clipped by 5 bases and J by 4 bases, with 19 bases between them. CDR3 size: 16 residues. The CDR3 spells CASSKMDLGGSDTQYF. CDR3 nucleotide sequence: TGTGCCAGCAGCAAGATGGACCTCGGAGGATCAGATACGCAGTATTTT.

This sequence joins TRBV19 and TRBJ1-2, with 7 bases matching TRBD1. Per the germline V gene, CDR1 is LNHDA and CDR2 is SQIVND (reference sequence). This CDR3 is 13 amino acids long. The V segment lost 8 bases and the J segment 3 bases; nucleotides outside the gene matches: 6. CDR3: CASLGGPYYGYTF. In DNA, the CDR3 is TGTGCCAGTCTAGGGGGCCCCTACTATGGCTACACCTTC.

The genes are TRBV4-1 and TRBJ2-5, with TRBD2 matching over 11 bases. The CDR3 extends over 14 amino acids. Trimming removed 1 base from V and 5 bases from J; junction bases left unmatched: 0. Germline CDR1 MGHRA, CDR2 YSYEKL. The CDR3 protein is CASSQGLAGETQYF. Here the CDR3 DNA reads TGCGCCAGCAGCCAAGGACTAGCGGGGGAGACCCAGTACTTC.

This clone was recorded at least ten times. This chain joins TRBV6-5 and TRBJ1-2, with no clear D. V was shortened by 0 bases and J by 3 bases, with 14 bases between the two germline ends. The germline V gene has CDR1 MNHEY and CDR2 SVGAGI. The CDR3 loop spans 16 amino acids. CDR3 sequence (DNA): TGTGCCAGCAGTTACTCGAGTGGGCCACTTGACTATGGCTACACCTTC. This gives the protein CASSYSSGPLDYGYTF.

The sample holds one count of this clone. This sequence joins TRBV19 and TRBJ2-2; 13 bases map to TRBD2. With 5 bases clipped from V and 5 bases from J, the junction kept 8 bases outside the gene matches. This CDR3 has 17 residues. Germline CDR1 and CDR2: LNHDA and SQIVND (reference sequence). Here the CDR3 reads CASSSRLAGGGTGELFF. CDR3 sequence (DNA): TGTGCCAGTAGTTCCCGACTAGCGGGGGGAGGAACCGGGGAGCTGTTTTTT.

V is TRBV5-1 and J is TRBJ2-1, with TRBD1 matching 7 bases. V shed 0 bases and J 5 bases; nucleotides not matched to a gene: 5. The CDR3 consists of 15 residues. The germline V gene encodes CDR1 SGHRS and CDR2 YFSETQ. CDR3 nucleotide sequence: TGCGCCAGCAGCTTGGCCGGGACAGTTAACAATGAGCAGTTCTTC. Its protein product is CASSLAGTVNNEQFF.

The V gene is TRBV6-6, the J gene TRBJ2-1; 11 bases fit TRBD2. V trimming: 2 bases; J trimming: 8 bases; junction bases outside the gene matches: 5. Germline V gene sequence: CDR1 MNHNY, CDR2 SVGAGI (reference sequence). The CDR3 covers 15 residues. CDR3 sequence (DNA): TGTGCCAGCAGTTACCGACTAGCGGGGTGGTATGAGCAGTTCTTC. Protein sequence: CASSYRLAGWYEQFF.

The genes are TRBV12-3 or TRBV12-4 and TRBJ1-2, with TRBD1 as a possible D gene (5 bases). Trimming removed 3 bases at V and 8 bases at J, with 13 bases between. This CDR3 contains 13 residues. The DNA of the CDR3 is TGTGCCAGCAGTTTCGGGCAGGGCTGGGGCTACACCTTC. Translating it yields CASSFGQGWGYTF.

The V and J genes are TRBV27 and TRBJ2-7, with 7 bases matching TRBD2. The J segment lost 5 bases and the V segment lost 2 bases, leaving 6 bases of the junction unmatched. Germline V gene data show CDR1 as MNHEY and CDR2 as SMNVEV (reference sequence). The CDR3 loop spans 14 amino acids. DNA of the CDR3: TGTGCCAGCAGTTTAGGCGGGAGTGGCAACGAGCAGTACTTC. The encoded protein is CASSLGGSGNEQYF.

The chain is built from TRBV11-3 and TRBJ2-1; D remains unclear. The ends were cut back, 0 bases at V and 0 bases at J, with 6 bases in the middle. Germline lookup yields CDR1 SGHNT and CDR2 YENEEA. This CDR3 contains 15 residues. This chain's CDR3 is CASSLEESSYNEQFF. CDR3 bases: TGTGCCAGCAGCTTAGAGGAGAGCTCCTACAATGAGCAGTTCTTC.

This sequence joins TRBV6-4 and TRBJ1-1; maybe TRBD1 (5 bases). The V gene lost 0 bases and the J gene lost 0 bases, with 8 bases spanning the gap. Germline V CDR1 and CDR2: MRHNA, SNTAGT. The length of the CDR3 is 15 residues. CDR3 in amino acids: CASSDSEQVNTEAFF. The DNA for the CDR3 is TGTGCCAGCAGTGACTCAGAACAGGTGAACACTGAAGCTTTCTTT.

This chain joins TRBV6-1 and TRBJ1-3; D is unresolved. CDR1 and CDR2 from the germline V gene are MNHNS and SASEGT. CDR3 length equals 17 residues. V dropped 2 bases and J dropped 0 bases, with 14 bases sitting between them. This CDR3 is CASSELWRVSSGNTIYF. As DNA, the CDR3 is TGTGCCAGCAGTGAATTGTGGAGGGTAAGCTCTGGAAACACCATATATTTT.

CDR3 in DNA: TGTGCCACCCACAGGGCCGCTTATGGCTACACCTTC. It is translated as CATHRAAYGYTF. V and J are TRBV10-3 and TRBJ1-2; D is possibly TRBD1 (6 bases). This CDR3 is built from 12 residues. The V gene lost 10 bases and the J gene lost 5 bases, with 14 bases spanning the gap. Germline CDR1 is ENHRY and CDR2 is SYGVKD.

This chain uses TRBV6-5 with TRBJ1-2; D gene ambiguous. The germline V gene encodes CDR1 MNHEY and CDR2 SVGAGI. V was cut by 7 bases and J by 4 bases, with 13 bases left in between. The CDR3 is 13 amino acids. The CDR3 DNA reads TGTGCCAGCACTGCACAGCAGATCTATGGCTACACCTTC. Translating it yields CASTAQQIYGYTF.

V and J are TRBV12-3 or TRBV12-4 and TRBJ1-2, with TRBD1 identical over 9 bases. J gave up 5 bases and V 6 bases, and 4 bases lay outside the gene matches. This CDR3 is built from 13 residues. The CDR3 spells CASSPGQGYGYTF. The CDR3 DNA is TGTGCCAGCAGCCCCGGACAGGGGTATGGCTACACCTTC.

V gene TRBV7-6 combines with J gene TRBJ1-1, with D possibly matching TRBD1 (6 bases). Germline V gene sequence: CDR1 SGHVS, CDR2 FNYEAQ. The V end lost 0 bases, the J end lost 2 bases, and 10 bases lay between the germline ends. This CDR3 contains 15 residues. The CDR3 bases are TGTGCCAGCAGCTTAGCCGCAGGGGTCAACACTGAAGCTTTCTTT. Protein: CASSLAAGVNTEAFF.

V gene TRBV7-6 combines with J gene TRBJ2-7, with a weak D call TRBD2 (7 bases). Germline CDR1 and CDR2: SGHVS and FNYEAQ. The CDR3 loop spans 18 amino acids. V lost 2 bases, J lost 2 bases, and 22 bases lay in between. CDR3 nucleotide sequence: TGTGCCAGCAGCTTAAGTGGGGTAGTGCGGGGGCCGACCTACGAGCAGTACTTC. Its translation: CASSLSGVVRGPTYEQYF. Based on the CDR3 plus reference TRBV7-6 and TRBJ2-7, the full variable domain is GAGVSQSPRYKVTKRGQDVALRCDPISGHVSLYWYRQALGQGPEFLTYFNYEAQQDKSGLPNDRFSAERPEGSISTLTIQRTEQRDSAMYRCASSLSGVVRGPTYEQYFGPGTRLTVT.

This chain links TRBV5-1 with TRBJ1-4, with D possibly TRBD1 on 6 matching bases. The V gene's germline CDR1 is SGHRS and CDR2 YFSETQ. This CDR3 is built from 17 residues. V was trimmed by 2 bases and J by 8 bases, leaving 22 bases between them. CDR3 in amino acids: CASSFDPQGPSGEKLFF. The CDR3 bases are TGCGCCAGCAGCTTCGACCCTCAGGGGCCGTCGGGAGAAAAACTGTTTTTT.

The CDR3 coding sequence is TGTGCCAGCAGCCAAGACGGGGGACAGGGGAACTACGAGCAGTACTTC. This codes for CASSQDGGQGNYEQYF. The chain is built from TRBV3-1 (or the pseudogene TRBV3-2) and TRBJ2-7, with TRBD1 identical over 10 bases. V was pared by 0 bases and J by 3 bases, with 5 bases of the junction left unmatched. The CDR3 extends over 16 amino acids. Germline CDR1 and CDR2: LGHDT and YNNKEL (reference sequence).

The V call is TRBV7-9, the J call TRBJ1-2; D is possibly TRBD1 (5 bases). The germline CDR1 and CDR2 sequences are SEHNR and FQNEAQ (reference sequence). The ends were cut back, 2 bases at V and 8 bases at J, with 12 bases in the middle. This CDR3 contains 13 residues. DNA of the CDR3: TGTGCCAGCAGCTTACAGGGAAGCTTGGGCTACACCTTC. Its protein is CASSLQGSLGYTF.

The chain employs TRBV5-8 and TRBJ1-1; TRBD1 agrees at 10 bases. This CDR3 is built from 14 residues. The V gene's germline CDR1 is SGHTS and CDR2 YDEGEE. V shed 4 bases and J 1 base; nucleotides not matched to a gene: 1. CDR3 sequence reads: CASSRDRGNTEAFF. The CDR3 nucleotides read TGTGCCAGCAGCCGGGACAGGGGGAACACTGAAGCTTTCTTT.

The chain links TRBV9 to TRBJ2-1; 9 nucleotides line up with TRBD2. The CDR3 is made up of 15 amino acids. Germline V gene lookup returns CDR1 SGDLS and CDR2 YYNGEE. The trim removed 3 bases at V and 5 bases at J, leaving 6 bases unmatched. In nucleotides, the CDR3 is TGTGCCAGCAGCGCGACTAGCGGCAATCACAATGAGCAGTTCTTC. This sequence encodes CASSATSGNHNEQFF.